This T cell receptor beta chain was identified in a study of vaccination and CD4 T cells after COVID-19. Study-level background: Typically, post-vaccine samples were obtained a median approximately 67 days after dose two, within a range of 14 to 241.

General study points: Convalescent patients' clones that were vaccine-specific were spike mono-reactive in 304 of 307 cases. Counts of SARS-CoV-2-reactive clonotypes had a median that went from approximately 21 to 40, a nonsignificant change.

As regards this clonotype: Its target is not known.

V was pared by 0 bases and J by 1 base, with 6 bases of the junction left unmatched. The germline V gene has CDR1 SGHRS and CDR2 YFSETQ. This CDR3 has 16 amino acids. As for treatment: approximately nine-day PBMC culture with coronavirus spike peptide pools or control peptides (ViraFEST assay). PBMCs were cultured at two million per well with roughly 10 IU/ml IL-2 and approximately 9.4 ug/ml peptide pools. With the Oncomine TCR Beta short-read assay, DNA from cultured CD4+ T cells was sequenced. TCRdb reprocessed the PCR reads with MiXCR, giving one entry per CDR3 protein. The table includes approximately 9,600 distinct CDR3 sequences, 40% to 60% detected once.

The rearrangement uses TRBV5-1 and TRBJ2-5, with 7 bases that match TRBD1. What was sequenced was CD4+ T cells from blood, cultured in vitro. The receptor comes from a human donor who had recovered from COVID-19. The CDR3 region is CASSLAGTAAQETQYF. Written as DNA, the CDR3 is TGCGCCAGCAGCTTGGCCGGGACAGCCGCCCAAGAGACCCAGTACTTC.